Shown below are 14 T cell receptor beta chains from a single sample sequenced in a study of T cell repertoires in cytomegalovirus infection. TCRdb re-analysed the reads in MiXCR, keeping a single row per CDR3 protein. The sample records just under 500,000 distinct CDR3 sequences, 30% to 40% being singletons. Their target antigens are unknown. The starting material was cultured PBMCs, obtained from culture after CMV antigen stimulation. All receptors derive from a human donor in good health (CMV status not recorded). Some clones in this sample may be carry-over from other donors' samples.

This clonotype was picked up a small number of times. The CDR3 nucleotides read TGTGCCAGCAGCTTAAACAGGGGAATGGTGGACACTGAAGCTTTCTTT. Its translation: CASSLNRGMVDTEAFF. V usage is TRBV7-6 and J usage is TRBJ1-1; TRBD1 matches 7 bases. The CDR3 totals 16 residues. CDR1 and CDR2 from the germline V gene are SGHVS and FNYEAQ. With V trimmed by 2 bases and J by 3 bases, 9 bases remained unmatched.

The J gene is TRBJ1-1, the V gene TRBV18, with a possible D match to TRBD1 (6 bases). Trimming stripped 6 bases from V and 6 bases from J, with 17 bases between. The CDR3 is 14 residues long. The germline V gene encodes CDR1 KGHSH and CDR2 LQKENI. The CDR3 protein is CASSPTGLKAEAFF. Here the CDR3 DNA reads TGTGCCAGCTCGCCAACAGGGCTCAAGGCTGAAGCTTTCTTT.

This chain links TRBV6-2 or TRBV6-3 with TRBJ2-1; D is ambiguous. Germline CDR1 reads MNHEY; CDR2 reads SVGEGT. The CDR3 runs to 12 residues. Trimming removed 0 bases at V and 15 bases at J, with 12 bases between. CDR3 sequence: CASSYSPTRPFF. CDR3 sequence (DNA): TGTGCCAGCAGTTACTCCCCTACTCGCCCGTTCTTC.

The V and J genes are TRBV18 and TRBJ2-1; TRBD2 aligns across 13 bases. CDR1 KGHSH and CDR2 LQKENI come from the germline V gene. This CDR3 spans 15 amino acids. With 8 bases clipped from V and 8 bases from J, the junction kept 9 bases outside the gene matches. CDR3 nucleotides: TGTGCCAGCCAAAGGACTAGCGGGAGTAGCGATGAGCAGTTCTTC. Encoded protein: CASQRTSGSSDEQFF.

This clonotype was observed a handful of times. V is TRBV24-1 and J is TRBJ2-5; D is undetermined. The CDR3 contains 15 residues. The germline V gene has CDR1 KGHDR and CDR2 SFDVKD. With 0 bases removed from V and 4 bases from J, the gap between germline ends came to 11 bases. The CDR3 loop is CATSDLSAGRETQYF. CDR3 in DNA: TGTGCCACCAGTGATTTGTCGGCAGGAAGAGAGACCCAGTACTTC.

This clonotype was found many times. The genes are TRBV7-2 and TRBJ2-1; TRBD2 matches at 10 bases. This CDR3 contains 15 residues. V lost 6 bases to trimming and J lost 5 bases; unmatched junction nucleotides: 7. Germline CDR1 is SGHTA and CDR2 is FQGNSA. Here the CDR3 reads CASRASGRGNNEQFF. The CDR3, as DNA: TGTGCCAGCAGAGCTAGCGGGAGAGGAAACAATGAGCAGTTCTTC.

This rearrangement joins TRBV6-6 to TRBJ2-1; 12 positions agree with TRBD2. Per germline, CDR1 MNHNY and CDR2 SVGAGI (reference sequence). The CDR3 runs 16 residues. V lost 0 bases, J lost 6 bases, and 3 bases stayed unmatched. The CDR3 DNA is TGTGCCAGCAGTTACTCGGGGACTAGCGGGCCCAATGAGCAGTTCTTC. Translating it yields CASSYSGTSGPNEQFF.

V is TRBV28 and J is TRBJ2-5; D is perhaps TRBD1 or TRBD2 (5 bases each). There are 14 residues in the CDR3. V was pared by 6 bases and J by 2 bases, with 13 bases between. CDR1 and CDR2 from the germline V gene are MDHEN and SYDVKM. DNA for the CDR3: TGTGCCAGCAGCGGGACCAGGACGCAAGAGACCCAGTACTTC. Protein sequence: CASSGTRTQETQYF. Variable domain in full (rest from reference TRBV28 and TRBJ2-5): DVKVTQSSRYLVKRTGEKVFLECVQDMDHENMFWYRQDPGLGLRLIYFSYDVKMKEKGDIPEGYSVSREKKERFSLILESASTNQTSMYLCASSGTRTQETQYFGPGTRLLVL.

The chain has TRBV27 and TRBJ2-7; 14 nucleotides agree with TRBD2. The CDR3 runs 16 residues. Trimming removed 6 bases from V and 2 bases from J; junction bases left unmatched: 6. Germline V gene lookup returns CDR1 MNHEY and CDR2 SMNVEV (reference sequence). The CDR3 protein is CASRTSGRVGTYEQYV. CDR3 DNA: TGTGCCAGCAGGACTAGCGGGAGGGTTGGAACCTACGAGCAGTACGTC.

The V and J genes are TRBV7-6 and TRBJ2-1; D is possibly TRBD1 or TRBD2 (5 bases each). The CDR3 loop spans 19 amino acids. Trimming cost V 5 bases and J 2 bases, with 25 bases left between them. Germline V lookup: CDR1 SGHVS, CDR2 FNYEAQ. In DNA form, the CDR3 reads TGTGCCAGCAGCCTCCGGGACCGGAGCGGCATCTTAACCTACAATGAGCAGTTCTTC. This translates into CASSLRDRSGILTYNEQFF.

The rearrangement uses TRBV2 and TRBJ1-2; D may be TRBD1 (6 bases). With 2 bases removed from V and 4 bases from J, the gap between germline ends came to 14 bases. The CDR3 extends over 15 amino acids. CDR1 and CDR2 (germline): SNHLY, FYNNEI. The CDR3 spells CASSESGGRAYGYTF. The CDR3 bases are TGTGCCAGCAGTGAATCCGGGGGGCGCGCCTATGGCTACACCTTC.

Only a few counts were recorded for this clonotype. The chain combines TRBV6-2 or TRBV6-3 with TRBJ2-1; D gene ambiguous. V dropped 2 bases and J dropped 10 bases, with 12 bases sitting between them. Germline V gene sequence: CDR1 MNHEY, CDR2 SVGEGT. The CDR3 loop spans 13 amino acids. This CDR3 reads CASSYGDPREQFF. The DNA of the CDR3 is TGTGCCAGCAGTTACGGTGACCCCAGGGAGCAGTTCTTC.

V usage is TRBV5-1 and J usage is TRBJ2-4; 9 bases are shared with TRBD1. The trim removed 0 bases at V and 0 bases at J, leaving 1 base unmatched. This CDR3 region has 16 residues. Germline V gives CDR1 SGHRS, CDR2 YFSETQ. The CDR3 DNA reads as TGCGCCAGCAGCTTGGAGGGACAGGGAGCCAAAAACATTCAGTACTTC. It translates to CASSLEGQGAKNIQYF.

V and J are TRBV28 and TRBJ2-5, with 7 bases identical to TRBD1. The CDR3 contains 15 residues. The V and J ends lost 4 bases and 4 bases, in that order; junction bases with no gene match: 9. Germline lookup yields CDR1 MDHEN and CDR2 SYDVKM. CDR3 DNA: TGTGCCAGCAGTTCGGACAGGCGGGTTGCAGAGACCCAGTACTTC. This sequence encodes CASSSDRRVAETQYF.